This T cell receptor (beta chain) is from a study of identical twins. A single record per CDR3 protein comes from TCRdb applying MiXCR to the 5' RACE reads. The sample lists roughly 700,000 distinct CDR3 sequences, about 9.4% occurring once. This clonotype was seen a handful of times. What it binds is unknown. Whole-study results and caveats: Abundant cord blood beta clonotypes carried fewer insertions; memory repertoires showed none. Twin pairs' shared out-of-frame alpha sequences were enriched in low generation probability.

The CDR3 extends over 15 amino acids. Trimming left V 4 bases short and J 0 bases short, with 14 bases between. The V gene's germline CDR1 is SGHNT and CDR2 YYREEE (reference sequence). These data also featured in a second study, about yellow fever vaccine responses in identical twins.

The chain has TRBV5-4 and TRBJ2-7, with a tentative D call TRBD1 (6 bases). This clonotype originated in a woman aged 18-29 years in good health. The sample consisted of PBMCs. CDR3 DNA sequence: TGTGCCAGCAGCCCGGACAGTCAATACTCCTACGAGCAGTACTTC. It yields the protein CASSPDSQYSYEQYF. Full variable domain (remainder filled in from reference TRBV5-4 and TRBJ2-7): ETGVTQSPTHLIKTRGQQVTLRCSSQSGHNTVSWYQQALGQGPQFIFQYYREEENGRGNFPPRFSGLQFPNYSSELNVNALELDDSALYLCASSPDSQYSYEQYFGPGTRLTVT.